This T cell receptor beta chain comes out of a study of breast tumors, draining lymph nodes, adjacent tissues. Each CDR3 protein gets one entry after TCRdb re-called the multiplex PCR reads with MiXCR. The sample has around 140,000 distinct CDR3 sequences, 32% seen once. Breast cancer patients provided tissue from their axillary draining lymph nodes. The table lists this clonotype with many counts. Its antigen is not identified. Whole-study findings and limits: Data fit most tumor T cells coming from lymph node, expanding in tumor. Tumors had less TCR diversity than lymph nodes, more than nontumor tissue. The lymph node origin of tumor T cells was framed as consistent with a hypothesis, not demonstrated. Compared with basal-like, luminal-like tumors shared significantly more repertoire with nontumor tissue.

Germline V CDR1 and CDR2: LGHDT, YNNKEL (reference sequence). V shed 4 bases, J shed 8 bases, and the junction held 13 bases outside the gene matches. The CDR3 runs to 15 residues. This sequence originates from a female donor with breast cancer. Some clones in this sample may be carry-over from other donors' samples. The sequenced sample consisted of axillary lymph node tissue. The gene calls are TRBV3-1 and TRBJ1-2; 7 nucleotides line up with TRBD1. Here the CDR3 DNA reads TGTGCCAGCAGCCCAGGGGGAAACAGGGATCGGGGCTACACCTTC. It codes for CASSPGGNRDRGYTF.